The text below deals with one T cell receptor (beta chain). Its antigen target is currently unknown. No qualities accompany the bases; no much larger clone lies one base away. These data come from a study of blood T cell repertoires in COVID-19 (dated by TCRdb to the early 2020s). For the study in its entirety: Collaborator samples came from the United States, Italy and Spain and covered acute and convalescent phases of COVID-19. The prospective study material was composed of cDNA or gDNA derived from T cells, B-cell-depleted T cells, or PBMCs. Subjects who had been exposed to COVID-19, were actively infected with it, or had recovered from it provided the deeply sampled blood TCRbeta repertoires that made up the dataset. The repertoires were released in a freely available public database meant as a resource for research on the immune response to SARS-CoV-2. Samples were obtained from the ongoing ImmuneRACE study (first 160 participants) and from 1,000 to 1,500 subjects provided by 6 global collaborators. The sample metadata nearly always contained a de-identified subject ID, COVID-19 status, age in years and sex. HLA class I and class II types, where available, came from metadata supplied by the sample provider rather than from assay-based typing. Findings and caveats that apply to the study as a whole: The quantity of clinical and demographic metadata differed by source and by participant and was supplied without curation.

Each collaborating institution followed its own protocols to collect whole blood in K2EDTA tubes. Collaborator samples were shipped for TCRbeta analysis as frozen whole blood, isolated PBMCs, or DNA extracted from either sample type. The CDR3 measures 16 amino acids from cysteine to phenylalanine. The read is trimmed to its CDR3 DNA, 48 bases read in frame from base 1. V is cut back by 4 bases and J by 2 bases, with 4 bases in the junction unmatched. According to the germline V gene (reference sequence), CDR1 reads LNHDA and CDR2 reads SQIVND. TCRbeta CDR3 regions were amplified from genomic DNA by means of the immunoSEQ Assay, a bias-controlled multiplex PCR. The original methods were these. The number of nucleated cells in each sample was estimated by amplification of reference gene primers within the assay. To quantify the absolute abundance of each unique TCRbeta CDR3 rearrangement, sequence reads were collapsed and filtered. For each sample, productive Simpson clonality was calculated as the square root of Simpson's diversity index across productive rearrangements. TCRdb's version of the immuneACCESS table is confined to in-frame rearrangements and falls short of the full clone set. An unresolved V gene accounts for under half of the shortfall where checked; the remainder is of unknown origin. V, J and clone size are those of that table, while D and trimming were read from the DNA. Counted in this sample were approximately 170,000 clones; 84% of them appeared once. Roughly 18% of the sample comes from the top ten.

Sequenced: peripheral blood. The source of this sequence is a woman of 80 years or more with acute or convalescent COVID-19. The chain is made from TRBV19 and TRBJ2-1, and 11 junctional nucleotides match TRBD2. The base sequence is TGTGCCAGTAGTACGGGACTAGCGGAGACCTACAATGAGCAGTTCTTC. The encoded protein is CASSTGLAETYNEQFF. Extended through the reference TRBV19 and TRBJ2-1 proteins, this CDR3 yields the full variable domain: DGGITQSPKYLFRKEGQNVTLSCEQNLNHDAMYWYRQDPGQGLRLIYYSQIVNDFQKGDIAEGYSVSREKKESFPLTVTSAQKNPTAFYLCASSTGLAETYNEQFFGPGTRLTVL.